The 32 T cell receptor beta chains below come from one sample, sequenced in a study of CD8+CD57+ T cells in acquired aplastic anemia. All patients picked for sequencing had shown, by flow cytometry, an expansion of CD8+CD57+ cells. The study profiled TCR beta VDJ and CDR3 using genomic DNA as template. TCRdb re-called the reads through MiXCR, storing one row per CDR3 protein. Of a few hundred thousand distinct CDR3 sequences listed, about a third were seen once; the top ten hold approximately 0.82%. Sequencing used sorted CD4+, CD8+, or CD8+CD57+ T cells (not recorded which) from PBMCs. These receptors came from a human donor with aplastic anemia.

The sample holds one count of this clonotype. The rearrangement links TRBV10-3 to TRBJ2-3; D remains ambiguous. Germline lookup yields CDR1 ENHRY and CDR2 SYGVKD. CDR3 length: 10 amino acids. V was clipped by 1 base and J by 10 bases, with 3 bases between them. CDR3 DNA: TGTGCCATCAGTGAGTTCCCGCAGTATTTT. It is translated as CAISEFPQYF.

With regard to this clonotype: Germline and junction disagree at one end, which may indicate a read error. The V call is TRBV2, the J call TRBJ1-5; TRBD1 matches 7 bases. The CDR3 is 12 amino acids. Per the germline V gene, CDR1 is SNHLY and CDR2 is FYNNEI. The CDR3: CASGRQGQLQHF. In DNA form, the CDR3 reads TGTGCCAGCGGTCGACAGGGCCAGCTCCAGCATTTT.

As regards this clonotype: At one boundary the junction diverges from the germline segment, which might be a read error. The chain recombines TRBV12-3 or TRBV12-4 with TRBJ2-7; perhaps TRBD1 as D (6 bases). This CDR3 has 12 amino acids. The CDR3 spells CASSGGSYEQHF. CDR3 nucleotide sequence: TGTGCCAGCAGTGGGGGCAGCTACGAGCAGCACTTC.

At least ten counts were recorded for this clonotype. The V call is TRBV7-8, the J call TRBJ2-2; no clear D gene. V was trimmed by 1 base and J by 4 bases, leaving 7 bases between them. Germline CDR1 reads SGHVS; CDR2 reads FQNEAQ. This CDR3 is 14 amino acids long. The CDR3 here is CASSLGLSTGELFF. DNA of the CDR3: TGTGCCAGCAGCTTAGGTCTCAGCACCGGGGAGCTGTTTTTT.

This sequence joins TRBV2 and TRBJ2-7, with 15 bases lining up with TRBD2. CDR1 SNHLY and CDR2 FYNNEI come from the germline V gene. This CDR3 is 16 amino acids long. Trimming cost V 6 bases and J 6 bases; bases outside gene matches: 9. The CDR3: CASRGLAGGVAGEQYF. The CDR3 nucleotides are TGTGCCAGCAGAGGACTAGCGGGAGGGGTGGCCGGCGAGCAGTACTTC.

The CDR3 loop reads CASSIDPTGAGTEAFF. The CDR3 nucleotides are TGTGCCAGTAGTATAGACCCGACAGGGGCGGGCACTGAAGCTTTCTTT. V gene TRBV19 combines with J gene TRBJ1-1; 8 positions agree with TRBD1. Germline trimming cut 0 bases from V and 4 bases from J; bases unmatched to any gene: 7. The CDR3 is 16 residues long. Per the germline V gene, CDR1 is LNHDA and CDR2 is SQIVND (reference sequence).

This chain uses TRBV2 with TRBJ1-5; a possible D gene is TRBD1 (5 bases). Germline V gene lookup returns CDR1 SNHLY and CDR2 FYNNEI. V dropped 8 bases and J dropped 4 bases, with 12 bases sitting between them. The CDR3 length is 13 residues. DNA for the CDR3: TGTGCCAGCGGAAACGGGGGGAATCAGCCCCAGCATTTT. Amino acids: CASGNGGNQPQHF.

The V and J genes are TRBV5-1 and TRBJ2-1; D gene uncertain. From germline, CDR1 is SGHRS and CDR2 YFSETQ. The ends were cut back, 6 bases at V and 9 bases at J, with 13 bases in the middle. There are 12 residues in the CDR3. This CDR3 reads CASISVLGEQFF. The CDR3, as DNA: TGCGCCAGCATCTCAGTGTTGGGTGAGCAGTTCTTC.

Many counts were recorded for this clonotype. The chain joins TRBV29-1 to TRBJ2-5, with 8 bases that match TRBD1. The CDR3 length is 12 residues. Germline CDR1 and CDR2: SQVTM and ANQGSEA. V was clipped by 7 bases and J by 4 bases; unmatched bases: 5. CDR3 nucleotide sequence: TGCAGCGGATACAGGGGGAGAGAGACCCAGTACTTC. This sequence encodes CSGYRGRETQYF.

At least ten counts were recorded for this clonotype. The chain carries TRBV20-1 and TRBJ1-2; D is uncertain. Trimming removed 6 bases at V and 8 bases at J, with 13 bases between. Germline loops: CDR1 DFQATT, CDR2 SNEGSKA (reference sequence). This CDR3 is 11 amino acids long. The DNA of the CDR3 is TGCAGTGCCGGTCACGGGGTAGGCTACACCTTC. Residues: CSAGHGVGYTF.

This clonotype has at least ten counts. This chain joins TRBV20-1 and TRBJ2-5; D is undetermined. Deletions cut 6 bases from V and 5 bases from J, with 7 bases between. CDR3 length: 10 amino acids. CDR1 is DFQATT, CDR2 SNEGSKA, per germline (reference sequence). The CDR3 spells CSALGETQYF. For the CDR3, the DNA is TGCAGTGCCTTGGGCGAGACCCAGTACTTC.

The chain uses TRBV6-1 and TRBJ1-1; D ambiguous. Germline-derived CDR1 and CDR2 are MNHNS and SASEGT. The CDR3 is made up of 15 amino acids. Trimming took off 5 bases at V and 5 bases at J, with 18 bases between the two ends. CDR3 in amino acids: CASSPREGARTEAFF. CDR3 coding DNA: TGTGCCAGCAGTCCGCGGGAGGGAGCGAGAACTGAAGCTTTCTTT.

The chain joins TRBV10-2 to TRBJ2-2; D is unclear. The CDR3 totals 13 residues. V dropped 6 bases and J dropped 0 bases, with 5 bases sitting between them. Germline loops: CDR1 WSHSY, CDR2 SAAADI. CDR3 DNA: TGCGCCAGCAGACACACGAACACCGGGGAGCTGTTTTTT. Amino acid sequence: CASRHTNTGELFF.

CDR3 sequence (DNA): TGTGCCAGCTTGAAGACGGGGAACACTGAAGCTTTCTTT. It codes for CASLKTGNTEAFF. The rearrangement links TRBV10-3 to TRBJ1-1, with D hard to call. The CDR3 sequence is 13 residues long. The V gene lost 10 bases and the J gene lost 1 base, with 13 bases spanning the gap. CDR1 and CDR2 from the germline V gene are ENHRY and SYGVKD.

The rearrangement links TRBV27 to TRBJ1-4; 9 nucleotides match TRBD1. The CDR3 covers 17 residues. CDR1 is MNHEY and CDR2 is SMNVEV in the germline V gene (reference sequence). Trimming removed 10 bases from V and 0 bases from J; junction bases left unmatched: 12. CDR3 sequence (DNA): TGTGCCAAAACAGGGGGCGATTTGCCGGCAACTAATGAAAAACTGTTTTTT. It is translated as CAKTGGDLPATNEKLFF. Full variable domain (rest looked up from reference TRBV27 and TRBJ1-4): EAQVTQNPRYLITVTGKKLTVTCSQNMNHEYMSWYRQDPGLGLRQIYYSMNVEVTDKGDVPEGYKVSRKEKRNFPLILESPSPNQTSLYFCAKTGGDLPATNEKLFFGSGTQLSVL.

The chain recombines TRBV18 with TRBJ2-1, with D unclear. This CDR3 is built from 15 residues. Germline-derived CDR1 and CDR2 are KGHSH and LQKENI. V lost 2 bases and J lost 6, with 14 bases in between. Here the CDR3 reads CASSPIEFFINEQFF. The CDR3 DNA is TGTGCCAGCTCACCAATCGAGTTCTTCATCAATGAGCAGTTCTTC.

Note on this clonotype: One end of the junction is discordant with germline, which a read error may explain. The chain's CDR3 is CTSSRSPPGYGYTF. Written as DNA, the CDR3 is TGTACCAGTAGTAGATCGCCCCCTGGGTATGGCTACACCTTC. The gene calls are TRBV19 and TRBJ1-2; D gene unclear. This CDR3 region has 14 residues. CDR1 is LNHDA and CDR2 is SQIVND in the germline V gene (reference sequence).

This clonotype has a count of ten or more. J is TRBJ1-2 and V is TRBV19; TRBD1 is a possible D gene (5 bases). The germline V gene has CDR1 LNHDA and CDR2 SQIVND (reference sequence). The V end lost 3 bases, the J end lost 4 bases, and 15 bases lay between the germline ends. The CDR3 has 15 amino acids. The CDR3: CASSILRDRGYGYTF. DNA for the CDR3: TGTGCCAGTAGTATTCTCAGGGATCGAGGCTATGGCTACACCTTC.

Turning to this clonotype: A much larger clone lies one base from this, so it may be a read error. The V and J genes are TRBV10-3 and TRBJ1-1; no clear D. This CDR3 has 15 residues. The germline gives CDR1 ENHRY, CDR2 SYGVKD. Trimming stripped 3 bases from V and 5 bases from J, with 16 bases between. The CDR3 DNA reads TGTGCCATCAGTGACTCAAAAACTCCGGGGACTGAAGCTTTCTTT. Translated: CAISDSKTPGTEAFF.

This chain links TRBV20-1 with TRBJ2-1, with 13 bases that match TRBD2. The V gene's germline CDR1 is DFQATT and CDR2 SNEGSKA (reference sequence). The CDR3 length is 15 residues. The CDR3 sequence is CSDKLAGGRKNEQFF. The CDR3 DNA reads TGCAGCGACAAACTAGCGGGAGGGCGAAAAAATGAGCAGTTCTTC.

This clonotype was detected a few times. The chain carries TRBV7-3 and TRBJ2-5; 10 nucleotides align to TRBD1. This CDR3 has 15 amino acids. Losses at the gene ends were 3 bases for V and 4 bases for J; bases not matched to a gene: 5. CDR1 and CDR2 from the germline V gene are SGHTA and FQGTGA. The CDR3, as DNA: TGTGCCAGCAGCTTGACGCGGACAGGGGGAGAGACCCAGTACTTC. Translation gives CASSLTRTGGETQYF.

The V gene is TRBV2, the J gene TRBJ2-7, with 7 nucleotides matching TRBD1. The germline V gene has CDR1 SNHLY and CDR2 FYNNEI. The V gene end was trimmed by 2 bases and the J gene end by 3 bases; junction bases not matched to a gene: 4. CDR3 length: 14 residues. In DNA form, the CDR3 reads TGTGCCAGCAGTGAAAGGACAGGTATCTACGAGCAGTACTTC. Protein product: CASSERTGIYEQYF.

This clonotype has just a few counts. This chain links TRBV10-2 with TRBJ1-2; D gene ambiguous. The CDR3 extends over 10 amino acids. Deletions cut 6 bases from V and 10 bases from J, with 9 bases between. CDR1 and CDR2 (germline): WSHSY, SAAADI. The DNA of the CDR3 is TGCGCCAGCAGACTAGCGGACTACACCTTC. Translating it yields CASRLADYTF.

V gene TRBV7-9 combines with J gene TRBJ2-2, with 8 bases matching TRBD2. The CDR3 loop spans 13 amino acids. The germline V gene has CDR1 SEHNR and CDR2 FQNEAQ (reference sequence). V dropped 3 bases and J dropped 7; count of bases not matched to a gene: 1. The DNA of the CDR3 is TGTGCCAGCAGCTTGGGGACTAGCGGGGAGCTGTTTTTT. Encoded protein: CASSLGTSGELFF. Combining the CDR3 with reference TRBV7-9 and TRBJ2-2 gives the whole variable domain DTGVSQNPRHKITKRGQNVTFRCDPISEHNRLYWYRQTLGQGPEFLTYFQNEAQLEKSRLLSDRFSAERPKGSFSTLEIQRTEQGDSAMYLCASSLGTSGELFFGEGSRLTVL.

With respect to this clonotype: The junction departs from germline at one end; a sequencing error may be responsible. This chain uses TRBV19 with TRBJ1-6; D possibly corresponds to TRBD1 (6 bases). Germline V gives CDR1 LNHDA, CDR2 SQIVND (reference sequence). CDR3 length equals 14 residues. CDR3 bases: TGTGCCAGTAGTCCCGGGACACAGGGCTCACCCCCCCACTTT. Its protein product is CASSPGTQGSPPHF.

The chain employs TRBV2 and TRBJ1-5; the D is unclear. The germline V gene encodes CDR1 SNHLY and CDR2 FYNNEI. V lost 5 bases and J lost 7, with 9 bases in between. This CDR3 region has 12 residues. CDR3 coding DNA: TGTGCCAGCAGTACCAGGACCCAGCCCCAGCATTTT. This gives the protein CASSTRTQPQHF.

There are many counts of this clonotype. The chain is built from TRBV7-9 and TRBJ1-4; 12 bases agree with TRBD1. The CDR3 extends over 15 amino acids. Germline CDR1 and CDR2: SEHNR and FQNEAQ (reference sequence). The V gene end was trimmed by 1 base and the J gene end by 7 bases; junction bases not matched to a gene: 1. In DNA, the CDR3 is TGTGCCAGCAGCTTAGGGGACAGGGGGCTTGAAAAACTGTTTTTT. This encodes CASSLGDRGLEKLFF.

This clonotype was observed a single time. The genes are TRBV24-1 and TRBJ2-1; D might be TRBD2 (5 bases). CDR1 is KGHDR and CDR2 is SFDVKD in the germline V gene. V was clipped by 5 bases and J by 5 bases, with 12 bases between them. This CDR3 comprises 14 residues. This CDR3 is CATSGVSVNNEQFF. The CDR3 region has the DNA TGTGCCACCAGTGGCGTTAGCGTGAACAATGAGCAGTTCTTC.

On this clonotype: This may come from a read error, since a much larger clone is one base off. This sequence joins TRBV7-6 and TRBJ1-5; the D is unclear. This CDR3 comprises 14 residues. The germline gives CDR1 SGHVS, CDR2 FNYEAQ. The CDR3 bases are TGTTCCAGCAGCTTAGTGGGGAGCAATCAGCCCCAGCATTTT. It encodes CSSSLVGSNQPQHF.

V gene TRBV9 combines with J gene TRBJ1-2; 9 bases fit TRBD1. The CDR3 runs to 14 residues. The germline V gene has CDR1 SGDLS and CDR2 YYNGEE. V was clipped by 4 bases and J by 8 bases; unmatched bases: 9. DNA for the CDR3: TGTGCCAGCAGCCAAGATTCCGGGACAGGGGGCTACACCTTC. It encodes CASSQDSGTGGYTF.

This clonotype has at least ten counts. CDR3 coding DNA: TGCAGCGTTGTATTGGTAGGGGCTAGTGAAGCTTTCTTT. Protein sequence: CSVVLVGASEAFF. The chain recombines TRBV29-1 with TRBJ1-1; tentative D call: TRBD1 (5 bases). Germline loops: CDR1 SQVTM, CDR2 ANQGSEA. This CDR3 is built from 13 residues. Trimming shortened V by 4 bases and J by 7 bases, and 16 bases separated the two germline ends.

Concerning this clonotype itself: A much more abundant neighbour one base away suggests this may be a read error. The CDR3 here is CAGAPNAGIEYEQYF. The CDR3 coding sequence is TGTGCCGGCGCCCCAAACGCGGGAATCGAATACGAGCAGTACTTC. The rearrangement joins TRBV2 to TRBJ2-7; perhaps TRBD2 as D (6 bases). In germline, CDR1 is SNHLY, CDR2 FYNNEI. The V end was cut by 11 bases, the J end by 4 bases, with 24 bases between. This CDR3 comprises 15 residues.